The source of this T cell receptor (beta chain) is a study of shared clonotypes between healthy human individuals (TCRdb year 2020). Notes on the research overall: A few men and a couple of women, aged 18 to 49 years, made up the cohort. For each donor, CD4 naive and CD4 memory were each given three plates, CD8 naive was given two plates, and CD8 memory was given one plate. The study deeply sequenced blood TCR repertoires of five healthy adults to estimate repertoire size and the extent of clonotype sharing between individuals. Different laboratories and diverse techniques were used to prepare libraries and sequence TCR repertoires, to increase sequencing depth and limit assay-specific biases. Leukapheresis yielded between about 0.85 and 9 billion PBMCs per donor.

Points the paper makes about the study in general: Pairwise subsampling indicated that sequencing depth was expected to affect the degree of clonotype sharing among donors. Only blood was sampled, and tissue TCR repertoires likely differ from those in blood. Compared with non-shared clonotypes, clonotypes shared by all four sorted-subset donors had higher generation probabilities. Estimated clonotype richness was generally larger for naive than for memory subsets. Sharing across a few donors was observed for about 5% of naive CD4, over 3% of naive CD8, over 2% of memory CD4, and around 0.42% of memory CD8 clonotypes. The genetic and exposure-history diversity represented was limited by the small number of donors. Rarefaction of sorted-subset datasets indicated incomplete sequencing despite the large sequencing depth.

CDR1 and CDR2 (SEHNR, FQNEAQ) derive from the germline V gene (reference sequence). The CDR3 contains 15 residues, cysteine and phenylalanine counted. Only the CDR3 region is kept as DNA, spanning 45 bases read in frame from base 1. V gives up 1 base and J gives up 6 bases, and the segment between their germline ends measures 16 bases. CD8 naive samples consisted of CD45RO-negative cells that were positively selected for CCR7, yielding a CD45RA+CCR7+ population without TemRA cells. Donors were healthy HIV-negative adults with no recently reported acute infections or vaccinations. Every donor was a Caucasian adult residing in Nashville, Tennessee, USA. After blood collection by leukapheresis, PBMCs were isolated using Ficoll-Histopaque density gradient centrifugation and then cryopreserved in the vapor phase of liquid nitrogen. Analytical flow cytometry was used to check the purity and quantity of each magnetically sorted T cell population. Each sorted fraction had its genomic DNA isolated and then quantified by UV absorbance on a Nanodrop 2000c.

Of note for this clone: Its cognate antigen has yet to be identified. Nothing much larger sits one base from this clone, and base qualities are not available.

TCR CDR3 regions were amplified from genomic DNA by multiplex PCR using the deep immunoSEQ assay. For each cell subset, the extracted genomic DNA was distributed evenly across all wells of several immunoSEQ 96-well plates, and each plate served as one replicate. Each replicate PCR for sorted subsets received around 200 ng genomic DNA, equal to roughly 30,000 T cell genomes. Purified libraries were quantified with a Qubit 3.0 fluorometer, sized on a Bioanalyzer 2100, and re-quantified with the KAPA Library Quantification kit. Each immunoSEQ 96-well plate was sequenced on its own single-read 150-cycle Illumina NextSeq 550 flow cell. Per the original workflow: Because the immunoSEQ output included only junctional sequences and no quality scores, the filtering could not be the same as the filtering used for full-length reads. Sequences were annotated with PyIR, a Python wrapper for IgBLAST v1.9, and V/J genes and CDR3 were assigned using IMGT germline references. Reads were removed for weak V/J assignments (E-value above 1e-6), missing CDR3, stop codons, out-of-frame junctions, or ambiguous translated residues. V3J clonotypes were defined as sequences sharing an identical inferred V gene, J gene, and CDR3 amino acid sequence. To compute the percentage overlap between repertoires, the number of shared unique clonotypes was divided by the size of the smaller repertoire. RTK rarefaction, the Chao1 estimator, and Recon v2.1 estimates of unobserved clonotypes were used to assess repertoire richness. OLGA was used to compute generation probabilities for all TCRbeta clonotypes that the gDNA method yielded from a few donors. Held by TCRdb, this immuneACCESS table contains in-frame sequences only and omits some clones. Under half of the omission traces to an unresolved V gene where checked; the cause of the rest is unknown. That table gives V, J and clone size, and the DNA gave D and trimming. In all, the sample holds approximately 740,000 clones, and 85% to 95% of those were seen once. The top ten clones comprise 20% to 30% of the sample.

Sequenced input: naive CD8+ T cells sorted from blood. The cell subset or site label on this specimen signifies: CD45RA+CCR7+. The TCR was taken from a man aged 30-40 years in good health. Here the chain combines TRBV7-9 and TRBJ2-7; no D gene call is confident. The DNA reads as follows: TGTGCCAGCAGCTTAGTGGTGCGTTCTGTGGGCGAGCAGTACTTC. Translated, it gives CASSLVVRSVGEQYF. When the CDR3 is completed using the reference TRBV7-9 and TRBJ2-7 genes on either side, the full variable domain is DTGVSQNPRHKITKRGQNVTFRCDPISEHNRLYWYRQTLGQGPEFLTYFQNEAQLEKSRLLSDRFSAERPKGSFSTLEIQRTEQGDSAMYLCASSLVVRSVGEQYFGPGTRLTVT.